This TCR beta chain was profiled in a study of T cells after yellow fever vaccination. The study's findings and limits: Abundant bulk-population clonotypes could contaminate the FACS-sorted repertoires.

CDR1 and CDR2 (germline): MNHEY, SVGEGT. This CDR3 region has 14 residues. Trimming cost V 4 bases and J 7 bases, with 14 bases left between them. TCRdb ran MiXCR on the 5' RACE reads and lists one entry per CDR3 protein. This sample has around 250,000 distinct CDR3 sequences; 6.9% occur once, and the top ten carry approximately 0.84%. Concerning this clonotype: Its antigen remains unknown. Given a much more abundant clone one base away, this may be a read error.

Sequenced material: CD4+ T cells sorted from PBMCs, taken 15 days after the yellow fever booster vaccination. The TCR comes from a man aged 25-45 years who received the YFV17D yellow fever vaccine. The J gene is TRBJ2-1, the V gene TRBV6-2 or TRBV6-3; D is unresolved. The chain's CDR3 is CASSLNSLGNEQFF. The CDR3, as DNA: TGTGCCAGCAGTTTAAACAGTCTTGGTAATGAGCAGTTCTTC.